This TCR beta chain came from a study of blood T cell repertoires in COVID-19. About the research overall: Samples came from the United States, Italy and Spain, spanning acute and convalescent COVID-19. In each case, the material was cDNA or gDNA derived from T cells, B-cell-depleted T cells, or PBMCs.

In the source study's methods: Reference gene primer amplification gave estimated nucleated cell counts. Generated by immunoSEQ multiplex PCR, the TCRdb table keeps only in-frame clones and is missing some. That table is the source of V, J and clone size, and D and trimming were worked out from the DNA. The sample holds around 100,000 clones, 81% seen once. CDR3 length: 15 residues. V dropped 0 bases and J dropped 5 bases, with 11 bases sitting between them. CDR1 is LGHDT and CDR2 is YNNKEL in the germline V gene (reference sequence). Material for sequencing was peripheral blood. The receptor was isolated from a middle-aged man with acute or convalescent COVID-19. This chain uses TRBV3-1 (or the pseudogene TRBV3-2) with TRBJ2-1; no definite D call. Here the CDR3 DNA reads TGTGCCAGCAGCCAAGATTGGAACAGAAACAATGAGCAGTTCTTC. Its translation: CASSQDWNRNNEQFF.